Following are 32 T cell receptor beta chains from one sample sequenced in a study of CD8+ T cells in alopecia areata (dated by TCRdb to the late 2010s). Library prep was done by the immunoSEQ multiplex PCR assay. For TCR sequencing, RNA was extracted from every sample and reverse transcribed into cDNA to serve as template. TCRdb obtained this table from immuneACCESS and retained in-frame rearrangements with V and J assigned. These tables miss some clones; where compared with another copy, unresolved V genes account for less than half of the shortfall, and the remainder is unexplained. The sample contains around 110,000 clones, about 60% of them found a single time. The biggest ten clones account for 9% to 15% of the sample. The sample's time point label, in plain terms: 24 weeks on oral tofacitinib. According to the study, the label for this sample's treatment or condition signals: oral pan-JAK inhibitor, 5-10 mg twice daily.

Material: CD8+ T cells sorted from blood, obtained at week 24, from a patient treated with tofacitinib. The receptor source for this set is a human donor with alopecia areata.

This clone turned up a few times. The V and J genes are TRBV4-1 and TRBJ2-7; a possible D gene is TRBD2 (5 bases). V was shortened by 4 bases and J by 2 bases, with 18 bases between the two germline ends. CDR1 and CDR2 from the germline V gene are MGHRA and YSYEKL. The CDR3 is 16 amino acids. This CDR3 reads CASSPIGGHDTYEQYF. The CDR3 nucleotides are TGCGCCAGCAGCCCAATCGGAGGCCACGATACCTACGAGCAGTACTTC.

J is TRBJ1-1 and V is TRBV5-1; D possibly corresponds to TRBD1 (5 bases). V was clipped by 0 bases and J by 4 bases, with 10 bases between them. Per germline, CDR1 SGHRS and CDR2 YFSETQ. This CDR3 is built from 14 residues. The CDR3 coding sequence is TGCGCCAGCAGCTTGGGCAGGGAGAGCACTGAAGCTTTCTTT. This gives the protein CASSLGRESTEAFF.

The CDR3 region is CASSFNNEQFF. CDR3 in DNA: TGTGCCAGCAGTTTCAACAATGAGCAGTTCTTC. The chain uses TRBV27 and TRBJ2-1, with no clear D. This CDR3 comprises 11 residues. V lost 3 bases and J 5 bases, leaving 2 bases between the germline ends. Germline V CDR1 and CDR2: MNHEY, SMNVEV (reference sequence).

This clone was detected only a few times. A far larger clone is only one base removed, so a read error is likely. This sequence joins TRBV4-2 and TRBJ2-1; a weak D match, TRBD2 (5 bases). The CDR3 is 16 amino acids. The germline V gene encodes CDR1 LGHNA and CDR2 YNFKEQ. The V end was cut by 0 bases, the J end by 0 bases, with 9 bases between. The CDR3 loop reads CASSQEDWTSYNEQFF. The CDR3 bases are TGTGCCAGCAGCCAAGAGGACTGGACCTCCTACAATGAGCAGTTCTTC.

The V gene is TRBV29-1, the J gene TRBJ2-1; TRBD1 or TRBD2 may be the D gene (5 bases each). This CDR3 region has 15 residues. CDR1 is SQVTM and CDR2 is ANQGSEA in the germline V gene. The V end lost 5 bases, the J end lost 9 bases, and 23 bases lay between the germline ends. The CDR3 sequence is CSVPREGFSYSEQFF. The CDR3 coding sequence is TGCAGCGTTCCACGTGAGGGGTTTAGTTATTCTGAGCAGTTCTTC.

As regards this clone: One junction end does not reproduce the germline sequence, and a read error may be involved. This sequence joins TRBV2 and TRBJ2-7; perhaps D is TRBD1 or TRBD2 (5 bases each). This CDR3 is 11 amino acids long. Germline loops: CDR1 SNHLY, CDR2 FYNNEI. CDR3 sequence: CASSGGSQYTF. CDR3 in DNA: TGTGCCAGCAGTGGGGGGTCACAATATACCTTC.

The V gene is TRBV27, the J gene TRBJ2-1, with 9 nucleotides matching TRBD1. Germline V lookup: CDR1 MNHEY, CDR2 SMNVEV (reference sequence). V trimming: 5 bases; J trimming: 9 bases; junction bases outside the gene matches: 5. This CDR3 is 13 amino acids long. CDR3 amino acids: CASSGGQGTEQFF. CDR3 nucleotides: TGTGCCAGCAGTGGCGGACAGGGGACTGAGCAGTTCTTC.

CDR3 region: CASSLETGATEAFF. The CDR3 DNA reads TGTGCCAGCAGCTTGGAGACAGGGGCCACTGAAGCTTTCTTT. This chain uses TRBV5-6 with TRBJ1-1; 8 bases fit TRBD1. With 0 bases clipped from V and 4 bases from J, the junction kept 2 bases outside the gene matches. In germline, CDR1 is SGHDT, CDR2 YYEEEE. The CDR3 consists of 14 residues.

The chain recombines TRBV5-6 with TRBJ2-1; 7 bases are shared with TRBD1. Germline V gives CDR1 SGHDT, CDR2 YYEEEE. With V trimmed by 3 bases and J by 10 bases, 16 bases remained unmatched. CDR3 length: 16 amino acids. CDR3 DNA sequence: TGTGCCAGCAGCTCGATGACAGGGCACCGACCGGGGGAGCAGTTCTTC. Its translation is CASSSMTGHRPGEQFF.

This chain links TRBV5-1 with TRBJ2-5; a weak D match, TRBD1 (6 bases). Trimming took off 4 bases at V and 2 bases at J, with 9 bases between the two ends. The V gene's germline CDR1 is SGHRS and CDR2 YFSETQ. There are 13 residues in the CDR3. The CDR3 DNA follows: TGCGCCAGCAGCCAGGACAGTCAAGAGACCCAGTACTTC. Amino acids: CASSQDSQETQYF.

This clone was picked up one time. Other DNA sequences from this sample encode an identical CDR3 as well. This chain connects TRBV27 to TRBJ2-7, with a possible D match to TRBD2 (6 bases). Germline CDR1 reads MNHEY; CDR2 reads SMNVEV (reference sequence). The CDR3 extends over 13 amino acids. Trimming stripped 1 base from V and 3 bases from J, with 7 bases between. The DNA of the CDR3 is TGTGCCAGCAGTTTATTGGGGGGCTACGAGCAGTACTTC. It specifies CASSLLGGYEQYF.

The CDR3 nucleotides are TGTGCCAGCAGGAAAGGCCGGGGCGAGCAGTACTTC. Residues: CASRKGRGEQYF. The V and J genes are TRBV11-2 and TRBJ2-7, with D maybe TRBD2 (5 bases). Trimming left V 6 bases short and J 6 bases short, with 12 bases between. Germline V gives CDR1 SGHAT, CDR2 FQNNGV. This CDR3 has 12 residues.

The rearrangement joins TRBV27 to TRBJ1-5, with D tentatively TRBD1 (5 bases). CDR1 and CDR2 from the germline V gene are MNHEY and SMNVEV (reference sequence). Trimming removed 4 bases from V and 6 bases from J, with 10 bases in between. CDR3 length equals 13 residues. CDR3 sequence reads: CASSSGAFQPQHF. As DNA, the CDR3 is TGTGCCAGCAGTTCCGGGGCGTTTCAGCCCCAGCATTTT.

The table lists this clone with a few counts. J is TRBJ2-2 and V is TRBV30; 9 nucleotides match TRBD1. With 4 bases clipped from V and 6 bases from J, the junction kept 3 bases outside the gene matches. The CDR3 consists of 13 residues. Germline CDR1 reads GTSNPN; CDR2 reads SVGIG (reference sequence). The CDR3 bases are TGTGCCTGGACCTGGACAGGGGCCGGGGAGCTGTTTTTT. Translating it yields CAWTWTGAGELFF. Full variable domain (rest looked up from reference TRBV30 and TRBJ2-2): SQTIHQWPATLVQPVGSPLSLECTVEGTSNPNLYWYRQAAGRGLQLLFYSVGIGQISSEVPQNLSASRPQDRQFILSSKKLLLSDSGFYLCAWTWTGAGELFFGEGSRLTVL.

This clone was found a few times. The V gene is TRBV5-4, the J gene TRBJ2-5; D is ambiguous. The DNA end is more similar to TRBJ2-7, so the J call may be wrong. Germline V gives CDR1 SGHNT, CDR2 YYREEE (reference sequence). CDR3 length: 12 residues. The CDR3 coding sequence is TGTGCCAGCAGCCTTGATACTTACGAGCAGTACTTC. Translation gives CASSLDTYEQYF.

The chain employs TRBV7-8 and TRBJ2-7; D is tentatively TRBD1 or TRBD2 (5 bases each). This CDR3 comprises 14 residues. Trimming removed 5 bases at V and 0 bases at J, with 11 bases between. Germline CDR1 SGHVS, CDR2 FQNEAQ. This CDR3 reads CASSPGPNSYEQYF. CDR3 DNA sequence: TGTGCCAGCAGCCCGGGACCAAACTCCTACGAGCAGTACTTC. Using reference TRBV7-8 and TRBJ2-7 for the parts outside the CDR3, the full variable domain is GAGVSQSPRYKVAKRGQDVALRCDPISGHVSLFWYQQALGQGPEFLTYFQNEAQLDKSGLPSDRFFAERPEGSVSTLKIQRTQQEDSAVYLCASSPGPNSYEQYFGPGTRLTVT.

The genes are TRBV5-6 and TRBJ1-2; D possibly corresponds to TRBD1 (5 bases). CDR3 size: 15 residues. Trimming left V 2 bases short and J 6 bases short, with 17 bases between. Germline lookup yields CDR1 SGHDT and CDR2 YYEEEE. The CDR3 region has the DNA TGTGCCAGCAGCTTTAATCCAGGGCTTGGGGATGGCTACACCTTC. Encoded protein: CASSFNPGLGDGYTF.

V usage is TRBV7-6 and J usage is TRBJ2-5; 10 bases map to TRBD2. This CDR3 has 16 amino acids. Germline CDR1 and CDR2: SGHVS and FNYEAQ. V trimming: 2 bases; J trimming: 1 base; junction bases outside the gene matches: 4. CDR3 in amino acids: CASSLLAGVTQETQYF. CDR3 DNA: TGTGCCAGCAGCTTACTAGCGGGAGTAACCCAAGAGACCCAGTACTTC.

The chain combines TRBV2 with TRBJ2-1; D may be TRBD1 or TRBD2 (6 bases each). Trimming removed 1 base from V and 6 bases from J, with 13 bases in between. The germline V gene encodes CDR1 SNHLY and CDR2 FYNNEI. The CDR3 runs to 15 residues. The chain's CDR3 is CASSEGHGGGNEQFF. For the CDR3, the DNA is TGTGCCAGCAGTGAAGGGCATGGAGGGGGCAATGAGCAGTTCTTC.

This chain uses TRBV7-9 with TRBJ2-7, with 10 bases fitting TRBD1. The CDR3 has 18 amino acids. Trimming at V came to 5 bases and at J to 3 bases, leaving 16 bases not matched to a gene. CDR1 is SEHNR and CDR2 is FQNEAQ in the germline V gene (reference sequence). In DNA, the CDR3 is TGTGCCAGCAGCCCCGGTCTGGCCCGACAGGGGGCCGACTACGAGCAGTACTTC. This codes for CASSPGLARQGADYEQYF.

This clone was detected only once. The rearrangement links TRBV7-9 to TRBJ2-7; tentative D call: TRBD1 (5 bases). The length of the CDR3 is 11 residues. V shed 7 bases and J shed 6 bases, with 10 bases lying between them. Germline V gives CDR1 SEHNR, CDR2 FQNEAQ (reference sequence). In DNA, the CDR3 is TGTGCCAGCACTGGTAGGGGCGAGCAGTACTTC. Protein: CASTGRGEQYF. The variable domain in full, with the rest retrieved from reference TRBV7-9 and TRBJ2-7, is DTGVSQNPRHKITKRGQNVTFRCDPISEHNRLYWYRQTLGQGPEFLTYFQNEAQLEKSRLLSDRFSAERPKGSFSTLEIQRTEQGDSAMYLCASTGRGEQYFGPGTRLTVT.

This chain uses TRBV27 with TRBJ1-1; D is ambiguous. Germline V gene sequence: CDR1 MNHEY, CDR2 SMNVEV (reference sequence). This CDR3 contains 13 residues. V was trimmed by 5 bases and J by 1 base, leaving 8 bases between them. The CDR3 protein is CASSKRENTEAFF. DNA for the CDR3: TGTGCCAGCAGTAAGAGGGAGAACACTGAAGCTTTCTTT.

The chain employs TRBV29-1 and TRBJ1-6; D remains ambiguous. V shed 8 bases and J shed 0 bases, with 17 bases lying between them. Germline loops: CDR1 SQVTM, CDR2 ANQGSEA. The CDR3 is made up of 16 amino acids. CDR3 residues: CSPHEGGSSYNSPLHF. CDR3 nucleotides: TGCAGCCCCCATGAGGGTGGGAGCTCCTATAATTCACCCCTCCACTTT.

This clone was observed a handful of times. The rearrangement links TRBV13 to TRBJ1-2; 11 nucleotides agree with TRBD1. The trim removed 4 bases at V and 8 bases at J, leaving 9 bases unmatched. Germline loops: CDR1 PRHDT, CDR2 FYEKMQ (reference sequence). This CDR3 is built from 15 residues. The CDR3 DNA reads as TGTGCCAGCAGCTCCGGCGGACAGGGGGCCGAAGGCTACACCTTC. Its translation is CASSSGGQGAEGYTF. Full variable domain (remainder filled in from reference TRBV13 and TRBJ1-2): AAGVIQSPRHLIKEKRETATLKCYPIPRHDTVYWYQQGPGQDPQFLISFYEKMQSDKGSIPDRFSAQQFSDYHSELNMSSLELGDSALYFCASSSGGQGAEGYTFGSGTRLTVV.

This clone was seen a few times. This chain links TRBV10-3 with TRBJ2-6; D may be TRBD2 (6 bases). The V end was cut by 0 bases, the J end by 4 bases, with 16 bases between. Germline assignment: CDR1 ENHRY and CDR2 SYGVKD. CDR3 size: 18 residues. This CDR3 is CAISESGRRSTGANVLTF. In DNA, the CDR3 is TGTGCCATCAGTGAGTCGGGGAGGAGGTCGACCGGGGCCAACGTCCTGACTTTC.

This chain uses TRBV27 with TRBJ2-3; perhaps TRBD1 as D (6 bases). In germline, CDR1 is MNHEY, CDR2 SMNVEV (reference sequence). The CDR3 spans 14 residues. With 4 bases removed from V and 3 bases from J, the gap between germline ends came to 11 bases. The CDR3 sequence: CASSSAGVTDTQYF. As DNA, the CDR3 is TGTGCCAGCAGTTCGGCAGGGGTGACAGATACGCAGTATTTT.

The genes are TRBV29-1 and TRBJ1-2; 8 positions match TRBD1. V was clipped by 4 bases and J by 3 bases; unmatched bases: 10. Germline V CDR1 and CDR2: SQVTM, ANQGSEA. The CDR3 is 15 residues long. The CDR3 region is CSVVIPTGVDYGYTF. CDR3 sequence (DNA): TGCAGCGTTGTAATCCCGACAGGGGTCGACTATGGCTACACCTTC.

This clone occurred a few times. The CDR3, as DNA: TGTGCCAGCAGCCATACAGGGGACGATAATTCACCCCTCCACTTT. The encoded protein is CASSHTGDDNSPLHF. The chain links TRBV14 to TRBJ1-6; the match to TRBD1 covers 7 bases. From germline, CDR1 is SGHDN and CDR2 FVKESK. The CDR3 extends over 15 amino acids. The ends lost 3 bases at V and 5 bases at J; junction bases unmatched: 4.

The chain is built from TRBV5-1 and TRBJ1-1, with D unclear. Germline V gene sequence: CDR1 SGHRS, CDR2 YFSETQ. V was shortened by 4 bases and J by 1 base, with 2 bases between the two germline ends. This CDR3 has 11 amino acids. CDR3 residues: CASSQNTEAFF. Written as DNA, the CDR3 is TGCGCCAGCAGCCAGAACACTGAAGCTTTCTTT. The whole variable domain, remainder taken from reference TRBV5-1 and TRBJ1-1, is KAGVTQTPRYLIKTRGQQVTLSCSPISGHRSVSWYQQTPGQGLQFLFEYFSETQRNKGNFPGRFSGRQFSNSRSEMNVSTLELGDSALYLCASSQNTEAFFGQGTRLTVV.

This clone has just a few counts. This rearrangement joins TRBV5-6 to TRBJ1-5; a weak D match, TRBD1 (5 bases). The CDR3 runs 16 residues. Germline assignment: CDR1 SGHDT and CDR2 YYEEEE. V shed 5 bases and J shed 0 bases, with 15 bases lying between them. The CDR3 reads CASSLQQQDSNQPQHF. In nucleotides, the CDR3 is TGTGCCAGCAGTCTCCAACAACAGGATAGCAATCAGCCCCAGCATTTT.

This chain connects TRBV9 to TRBJ2-7; D is ambiguous. Germline lookup yields CDR1 SGDLS and CDR2 YYNGEE. The CDR3 totals 11 residues. Deletions cut 3 bases from V and 7 bases from J, with 8 bases between. CDR3 region: CASSDGWEQYF. DNA for the CDR3: TGTGCCAGCAGCGACGGGTGGGAGCAGTACTTC.

The rearrangement links TRBV7-6 to TRBJ1-1; no firm D call. V lost 1 base and J lost 3, with 6 bases in between. Germline lookup yields CDR1 SGHVS and CDR2 FNYEAQ. This CDR3 contains 13 residues. The CDR3 region is CASSLEWDTEAFF. DNA for the CDR3: TGTGCCAGCAGCTTAGAATGGGACACTGAAGCTTTCTTT.